Listed below are T cell receptor beta chains from one sample, sequenced in a study of blood T cell repertoires in COVID-19. TCRdb keeps only in-frame clones here, not all; method: immunoSEQ multiplex PCR. The sample holds approximately 220,000 clones; about 85% are singletons and the top ten take roughly 2.5%. The sequencing sample was made of PBMCs or T cells enriched from blood (not recorded which). These receptors all stem from a woman younger than 45 who had recovered from COVID-19. CDR3s include the opening cysteine and the closing phenylalanine or tryptophan. Each record gives: V gene, J gene, D gene, clone size, CDR3 DNA, CDR3 protein. The D gene is left open where the match is weak. Rows may omit the clone size; those that give it use once, few, many or a size class.

TRBV11-2,TRBJ1-3,NA,NA,TGTGCCAGCAGCCTAGGGGGGGGAGCCTCTGGAAACACCATATATTTT,CASSLGGGASGNTIYF
TRBV27,TRBJ2-1,TRBD2,NA,TGTGCCAGCACAACTAGCGGGGGGGCTTTCTACAATGAGCAGTTCTTC,CASTTSGGAFYNEQFF
TRBV10-3,TRBJ1-1,NA,NA,TGTGCCATCAGTGAACTCGAAGACACTGAAGCTTTCTTT,CAISELEDTEAFF
TRBV5-1,TRBJ2-5,NA,NA,TGCGCCAGCAGTTTCGCAGGGGTCCGGGAGACCCAGTACTTC,CASSFAGVRETQYF
TRBV12-5,TRBJ1-1,TRBD1,NA,TGTGCTAGTGGTTTGGACCGTGTACAGGGGGCTTACACTGAAGCTTTCTTT,CASGLDRVQGAYTEAFF
TRBV4-1,TRBJ1-5,TRBD1,NA,TGCGCCAGCAGCCACGGACAGGCCGATAGCAATCAGCCCCAGCATTTT,CASSHGQADSNQPQHF
TRBV6-4,TRBJ1-2,TRBD1,NA,TGTGCCAGCAGATCAAACGCCGGGACAGGGACCCTCGGGGGCTACACCTTC,CASRSNAGTGTLGGYTF
TRBV5-5,TRBJ2-7,TRBD1,NA,TGTGCCAGCAGCTTGAGTACAGGGGATAGGGAGCAGTACTTC,CASSLSTGDREQYF
TRBV10-3,TRBJ2-7,NA,NA,TGTGCCATCAGTGAGGACAGAGACGAGCAGTACTTC,CAISEDRDEQYF
TRBV5-3,TRBJ1-3,NA,NA,TGTGCCAGAAGCCTAAGGACAGTAAGAAACACCATATATTTT,CARSLRTVRNTIYF
TRBV14,TRBJ2-7,TRBD2,NA,TGTGCCAGCAGCCAAGATGGGACTAGCGGTTACTACGAGCAGTACTTC,CASSQDGTSGYYEQYF
TRBV27,TRBJ2-2,NA,NA,TGTGCCAGCATGACGGGGTTCGGACCGATCACCGGGGAGCTGTTTTTT,CASMTGFGPITGELFF
TRBV7-9,TRBJ2-7,TRBD2,few,TGTGCCAGCAGCCCCTCCCAGCGGGGGGCCTACGAGCAGTACTTC,CASSPSQRGAYEQYF
TRBV5-1,TRBJ1-3,TRBD1,NA,TGCGCCAGCAGCTTGCAAGGAGGGGGCAAGTCTGGAAACACCATATATTTT,CASSLQGGGKSGNTIYF
TRBV4-1,TRBJ1-6,NA,NA,TGCGCCAGCAGCCAAGATTGGGGGCTCGGAAATAATTCACCCCTCCACTTT,CASSQDWGLGNNSPLHF
TRBV6-2/TRBV6-3,TRBJ2-7,NA,once,TGTGCCAGCAGTTACATGTATCCAGATAACTACGAGCAGTACTTC,CASSYMYPDNYEQYF
TRBV3-1/TRBV3-2,TRBJ2-2,TRBD2,NA,TGTGCCAGCAGCCAAGATATTTGGGGGGGAGCGAACACCGGGGAGCTGTTTTTT,CASSQDIWGGANTGELFF
TRBV7-9,TRBJ2-3,TRBD1,NA,TGTGCCAGCAGCACGGGACAGGGGGAAATGACAGATACGCAGTATTTT,CASSTGQGEMTDTQYF
TRBV5-1,TRBJ2-3,NA,NA,TGCGCCAGCAGCCTCTTGGGCAGGGCTTACACAGATACGCAGTATTTT,CASSLLGRAYTDTQYF
TRBV7-3,TRBJ2-3,TRBD2,NA,TGTGCCAGCAGCTTAGCCGGCGGGGGGGCCTCGGATACGCAGTATTTT,CASSLAGGGASDTQYF
TRBV6-5,TRBJ1-2,NA,once,TGTGCCAGCAGTTACGGCAGAACCTATGGCTACACCTTC,CASSYGRTYGYTF
TRBV6-4,TRBJ2-3,NA,NA,TGTGCCAGCAGTGAAACGGCAGAGGCGGGGGATACGCAGTATTTT,CASSETAEAGDTQYF
TRBV4-2,TRBJ1-5,NA,NA,TGTGCCAGCAGCCCCCTAGTGGGTTATAGCAATCAGCCCCAGCATTTT,CASSPLVGYSNQPQHF
TRBV14,TRBJ1-2,TRBD1,once,TGTGCCAGCAGCCGCCTTGGGACAGGCTACGGCTACACCTTC,CASSRLGTGYGYTF
TRBV9,TRBJ1-1,NA,NA,TGTGCCAGCAGTATAGCCGGTGACACTGAAGCTTTCTTT,CASSIAGDTEAFF
TRBV29-1,TRBJ2-1,TRBD1,NA,TGCAGCTCCCCGGGGGCGCAGGGGGCGCTGAATGAGCAGTTCTTC,CSSPGAQGALNEQFF
TRBV29-1,TRBJ1-4,TRBD1,NA,TGCAGCGCCGGGACAGGAGAAGAAAAACTGTTTTTT,CSAGTGEEKLFF
TRBV9,TRBJ2-7,TRBD2,NA,TGTGCCAGCAGCGTCGGACTAGCGGGGGGTTCCTCCTACGAGCAGTACTTC,CASSVGLAGGSSYEQYF
TRBV19,TRBJ2-5,TRBD2,once,TGTGCCAGTAGTCCCCTCGGTAGCGGGGTGGGAGAGACCCAGTACTTC,CASSPLGSGVGETQYF
TRBV15,TRBJ1-5,NA,NA,TGTGCCACCAGCGCTCAAGCGAGGAGAGGGTTTCAGCCCCAGCATTTT,CATSAQARRGFQPQHF
TRBV7-2,TRBJ1-2,NA,NA,TGTGCCAGCAGCGTGAGGAGAGGGGGGGGCGAAAATGGCTACACCTTC,CASSVRRGGGENGYTF